One and the same sample provided the 9 T cell receptor beta chains below, sequenced in a study of memory CD4+ T cells and cytomegalovirus serostatus. The sort gate was single viable CD3+CD4+CD8-CD45RO+ cells for memory CD4+ T cells. The protocol was immunoSEQ multiplex PCR, while the TCRdb copy is restricted to in-frame clones and leaves out a portion. The table includes about 60,000 clones, less than 85% detected once. What was sequenced was memory CD4+ T cells from blood. The receptors come from an adult in good health and CMV-seronegative. Some clones in this sample may be carry-over from other donors' samples.

The genes are TRBV18 and TRBJ1-1, with 7 bases that match TRBD1. The CDR3 is 16 amino acids. Germline CDR1 KGHSH, CDR2 LQKENI. The trim removed 0 bases at V and 1 base at J, leaving 5 bases unmatched. The CDR3 is CASSPPSGGPNTEAFF. The CDR3 bases are TGTGCCAGCTCACCACCTTCAGGGGGGCCGAACACTGAAGCTTTCTTT.

This clone was detected a few times. Additional DNA sequences in this sample encode the identical CDR3. The CDR3 DNA is TGTGCCAGCAGTTCGGACGGGGAGGGCTACACCTTC. Its translation: CASSSDGEGYTF. The chain uses TRBV5-4 and TRBJ1-2; D is undetermined. Germline V gene sequence: CDR1 SGHNT, CDR2 YYREEE (reference sequence). The CDR3 extends over 12 amino acids. V was pared by 5 bases and J by 8 bases, with 13 bases between.

V is TRBV19 and J is TRBJ2-5; 8 bases are shared with TRBD1. Trimming took 1 base from V and 5 from J; bases not matched to a gene: 6. The CDR3 runs 15 residues. The germline CDR1 and CDR2 sequences are LNHDA and SQIVND (reference sequence). CDR3 in DNA: TGTGCCAGTAGTATAGTCGGGCAGGGGGCTGAGACCCAGTACTTC. Its protein product is CASSIVGQGAETQYF. Filled out from reference TRBV19 and TRBJ2-5, the complete variable domain reads DGGITQSPKYLFRKEGQNVTLSCEQNLNHDAMYWYRQDPGQGLRLIYYSQIVNDFQKGDIAEGYSVSREKKESFPLTVTSAQKNPTAFYLCASSIVGQGAETQYFGPGTRLLVL.

The chain links TRBV7-3 to TRBJ2-1; 10 bases match TRBD1. V gave up 5 bases and J gave up 7 bases; unmatched junction bases: 5. CDR1 is SGHTA and CDR2 is FQGTGA in the germline V gene. This CDR3 region has 14 residues. The CDR3 reads CASSMDRGWNEQFF. The DNA for the CDR3 is TGTGCCAGCAGCATGGACAGGGGGTGGAATGAGCAGTTCTTC.

The chain recombines TRBV30 with TRBJ2-3, with unresolved D. Trimming stripped 0 bases from V and 6 bases from J, with 7 bases between. The germline V gene has CDR1 GTSNPN and CDR2 SVGIG (reference sequence). The CDR3 runs 12 residues. The DNA for the CDR3 is TGTGCCTGGAGTGTACTTGGTGATACGCAGTATTTT. The encoded protein is CAWSVLGDTQYF. Looking up the rest from reference TRBV30 and TRBJ2-3 gives the full variable domain: SQTIHQWPATLVQPVGSPLSLECTVEGTSNPNLYWYRQAAGRGLQLLFYSVGIGQISSEVPQNLSASRPQDRQFILSSKKLLLSDSGFYLCAWSVLGDTQYFGPGTRLTVL.

The chain carries TRBV21-1 and TRBJ2-7; TRBD2, the D gene given by the table, was not confirmed from the DNA. TRBV21-1 is a pseudogene locus. This CDR3 has 14 residues. The CDR3 bases are TGTGCCAGCAGCAAGGCGGGGAGGTCCTACGAGCAGTACTTC. Its translation is CASSKAGRSYEQYF.

The V gene is TRBV5-5, the J gene TRBJ2-7; D uncertain. CDR3 length: 11 residues. Trimming took 1 base from V and 7 from J, leaving 6 bases between them. CDR1 SGHKS and CDR2 YYEKEE come from the germline V gene (reference sequence). The CDR3 reads CASSLIREQYF. The CDR3 nucleotides are TGTGCCAGCAGCTTGATTAGAGAGCAGTACTTC.

The J gene is TRBJ2-7, the V gene TRBV6-1; 7 positions match TRBD1. From germline, CDR1 is MNHNS and CDR2 SASEGT. After removal of 3 bases from V and 2 bases from J, the junction contained 10 bases not matched to a gene. The CDR3 is 16 amino acids. Here the CDR3 DNA reads TGTGCCAGCAGTGACGGACAGGTCAACTTCCCCTACGAGCAGTACTTC. It translates to CASSDGQVNFPYEQYF.

The chain joins TRBV6-1 to TRBJ2-1; 10 positions match TRBD2. Unmatched junction bases numbered 7, after V lost 2 bases and J lost 6 bases. Germline lookup yields CDR1 MNHNS and CDR2 SASEGT. There are 16 residues in the CDR3. This CDR3 reads CASSEFASGRGNEQFF. The DNA of the CDR3 is TGTGCCAGCAGTGAATTCGCGAGCGGGAGGGGCAATGAGCAGTTCTTC.